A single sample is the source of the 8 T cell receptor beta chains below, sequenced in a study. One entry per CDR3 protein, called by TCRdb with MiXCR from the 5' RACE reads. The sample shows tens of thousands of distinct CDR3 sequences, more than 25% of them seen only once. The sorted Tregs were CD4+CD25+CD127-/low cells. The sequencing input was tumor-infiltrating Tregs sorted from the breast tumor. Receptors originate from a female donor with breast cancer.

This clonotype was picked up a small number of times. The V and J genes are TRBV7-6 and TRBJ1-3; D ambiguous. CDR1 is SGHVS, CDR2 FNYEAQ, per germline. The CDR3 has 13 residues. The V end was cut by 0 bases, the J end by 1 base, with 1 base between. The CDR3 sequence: CASSLASGNTIYF. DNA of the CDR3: TGTGCCAGCAGCTTAGCATCTGGAAACACCATATATTTT.

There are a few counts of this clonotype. The CDR3: CASSEEREGRKLFF. In DNA form, the CDR3 reads TGTGCCAGCAGTGAGGAGCGAGAAGGTAGAAAACTGTTTTTT. The rearrangement uses TRBV2 and TRBJ1-4; D unclear. Deletions cut 3 bases from V and 10 bases from J, with 15 bases between. Germline CDR1 reads SNHLY; CDR2 reads FYNNEI. This CDR3 comprises 14 residues.

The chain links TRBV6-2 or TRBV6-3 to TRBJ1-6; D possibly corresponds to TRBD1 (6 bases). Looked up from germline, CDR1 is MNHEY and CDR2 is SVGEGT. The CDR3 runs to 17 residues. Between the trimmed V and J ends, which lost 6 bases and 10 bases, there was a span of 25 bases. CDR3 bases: TGTGCCAGCAGCATGGGAGGTTTAAAGGACAGAGAATCACCCCTCCACTTT. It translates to CASSMGGLKDRESPLHF.

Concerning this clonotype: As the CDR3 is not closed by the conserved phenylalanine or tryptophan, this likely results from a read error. CDR3 DNA: TGTGCCACCAGTGAATCGCGAGCCTCCAATGAGCAGTTCCTC. It encodes CATSESRASNEQFL. This sequence joins TRBV24-1 and TRBJ2-1; no clear D gene. Trimming stripped 4 bases from V and 6 bases from J, with 12 bases between. The CDR3 runs to 14 residues. Germline CDR1 reads KGHDR; CDR2 reads SFDVKD.

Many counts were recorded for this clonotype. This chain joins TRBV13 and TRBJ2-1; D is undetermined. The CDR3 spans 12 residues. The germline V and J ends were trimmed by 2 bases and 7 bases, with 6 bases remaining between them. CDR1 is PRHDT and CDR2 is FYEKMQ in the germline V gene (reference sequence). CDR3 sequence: CASSLQANEQFF. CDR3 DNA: TGTGCCAGCAGCTTACAAGCGAATGAGCAGTTCTTC.

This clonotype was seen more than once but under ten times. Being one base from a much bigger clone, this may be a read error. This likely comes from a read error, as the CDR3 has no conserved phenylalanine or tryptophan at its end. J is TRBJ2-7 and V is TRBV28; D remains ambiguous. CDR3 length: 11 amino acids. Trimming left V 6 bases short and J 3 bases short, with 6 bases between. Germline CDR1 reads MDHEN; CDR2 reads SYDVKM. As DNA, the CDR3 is TGTGCCAGCAGAGGCAGCTACGAGCAGTACCTC. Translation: CASRGSYEQYL.

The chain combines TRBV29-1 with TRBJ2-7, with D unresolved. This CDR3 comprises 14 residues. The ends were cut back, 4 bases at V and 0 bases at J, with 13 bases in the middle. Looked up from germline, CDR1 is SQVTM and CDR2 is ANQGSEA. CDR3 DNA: TGCAGCGTTGCGATAGGGTTGGACTCCTACGAGCAGTACTTC. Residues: CSVAIGLDSYEQYF.

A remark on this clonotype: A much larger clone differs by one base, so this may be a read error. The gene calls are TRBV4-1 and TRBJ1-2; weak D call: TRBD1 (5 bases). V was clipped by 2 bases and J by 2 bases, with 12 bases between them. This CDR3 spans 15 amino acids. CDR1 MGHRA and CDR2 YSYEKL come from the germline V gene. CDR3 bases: TGCGCCAGCAGCCAAATGGGGGGGTCAAACTATGGCTACACCTTC. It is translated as CASSQMGGSNYGYTF.